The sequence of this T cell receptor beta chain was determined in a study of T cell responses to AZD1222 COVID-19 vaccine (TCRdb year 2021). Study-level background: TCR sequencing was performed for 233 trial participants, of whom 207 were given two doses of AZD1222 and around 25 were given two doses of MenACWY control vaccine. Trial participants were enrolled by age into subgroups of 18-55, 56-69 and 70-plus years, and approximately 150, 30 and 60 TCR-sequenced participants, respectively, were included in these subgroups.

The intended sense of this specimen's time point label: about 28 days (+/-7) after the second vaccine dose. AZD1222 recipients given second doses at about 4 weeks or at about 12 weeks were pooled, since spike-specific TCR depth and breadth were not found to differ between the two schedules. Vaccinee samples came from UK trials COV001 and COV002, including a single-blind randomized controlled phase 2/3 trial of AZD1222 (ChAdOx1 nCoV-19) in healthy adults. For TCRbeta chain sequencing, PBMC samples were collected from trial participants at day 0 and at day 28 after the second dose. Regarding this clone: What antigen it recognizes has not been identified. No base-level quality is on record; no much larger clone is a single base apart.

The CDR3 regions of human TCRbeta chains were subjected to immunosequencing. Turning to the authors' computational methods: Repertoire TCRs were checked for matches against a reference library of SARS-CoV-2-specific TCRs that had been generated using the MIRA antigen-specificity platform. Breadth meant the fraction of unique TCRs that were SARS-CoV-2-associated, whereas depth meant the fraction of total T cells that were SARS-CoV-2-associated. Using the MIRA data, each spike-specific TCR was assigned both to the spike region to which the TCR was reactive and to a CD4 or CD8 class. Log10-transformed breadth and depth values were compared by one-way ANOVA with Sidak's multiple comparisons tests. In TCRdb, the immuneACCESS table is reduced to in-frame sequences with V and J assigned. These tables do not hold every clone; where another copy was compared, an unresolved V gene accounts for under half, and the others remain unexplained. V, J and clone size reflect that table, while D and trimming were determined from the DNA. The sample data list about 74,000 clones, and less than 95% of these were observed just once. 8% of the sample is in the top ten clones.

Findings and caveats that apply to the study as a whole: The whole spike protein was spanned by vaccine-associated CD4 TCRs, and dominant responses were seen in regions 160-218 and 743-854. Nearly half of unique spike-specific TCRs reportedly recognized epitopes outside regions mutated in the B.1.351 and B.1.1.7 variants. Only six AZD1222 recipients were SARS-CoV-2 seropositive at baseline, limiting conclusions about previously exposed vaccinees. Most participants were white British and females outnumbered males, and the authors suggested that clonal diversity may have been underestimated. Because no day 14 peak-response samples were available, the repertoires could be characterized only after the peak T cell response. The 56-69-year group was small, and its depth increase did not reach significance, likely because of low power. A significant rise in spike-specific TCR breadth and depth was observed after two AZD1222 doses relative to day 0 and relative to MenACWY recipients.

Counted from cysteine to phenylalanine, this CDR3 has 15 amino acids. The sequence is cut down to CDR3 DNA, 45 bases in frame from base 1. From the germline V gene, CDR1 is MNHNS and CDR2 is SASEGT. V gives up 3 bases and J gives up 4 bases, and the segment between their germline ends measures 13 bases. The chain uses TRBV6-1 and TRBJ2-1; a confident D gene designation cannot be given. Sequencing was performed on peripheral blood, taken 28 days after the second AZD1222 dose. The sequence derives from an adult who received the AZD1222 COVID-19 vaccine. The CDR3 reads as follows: CASSEVLPLYNEQFF. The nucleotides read TGTGCCAGCAGTGAGGTTTTACCATTATACAATGAGCAGTTCTTC.